The sequence of this TCR beta chain was determined in a study of graft-versus-host responses after intestinal transplantation. Measured with immunoSEQ multiplex PCR; TCRdb has only the in-frame clones, and not every one. Among about 100,000 clones listed, more than 75% were seen once. Concerning this clone itself: What it binds is unknown.

Findings of the study overall: GvH clones turned up in recipient marrow; some had shown up first in ileum or blood.

The CDR3 is 15 amino acids. Germline assignment: CDR1 MDHEN and CDR2 SYDVKM. With 5 bases clipped from V and 5 bases from J, the junction kept 6 bases outside the gene matches. This chain joins TRBV28 and TRBJ1-5; 10 bases line up with TRBD1. This receptor was obtained from a human donor who was the organ donor for an intestinal transplant. Sequenced here: unstimulated CD4+ T cells sorted from spleen or lymph node cells, sampled before transplant. The CDR3 loop is CASSVAGQGYQPQHF. In DNA form, the CDR3 reads TGTGCCAGCAGTGTTGCGGGACAGGGGTATCAGCCCCAGCATTTT.